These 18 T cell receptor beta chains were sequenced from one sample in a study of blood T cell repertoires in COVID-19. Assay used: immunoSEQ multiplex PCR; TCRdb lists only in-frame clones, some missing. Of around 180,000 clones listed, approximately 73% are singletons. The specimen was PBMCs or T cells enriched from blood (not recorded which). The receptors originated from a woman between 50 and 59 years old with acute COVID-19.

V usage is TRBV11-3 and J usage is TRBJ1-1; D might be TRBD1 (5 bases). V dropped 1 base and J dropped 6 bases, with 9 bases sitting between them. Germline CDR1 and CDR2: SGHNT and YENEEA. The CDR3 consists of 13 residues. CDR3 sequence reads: CASSLAGGAEAFF. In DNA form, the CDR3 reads TGTGCCAGCAGCTTAGCCGGGGGGGCTGAAGCTTTCTTT. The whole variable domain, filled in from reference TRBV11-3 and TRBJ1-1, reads EAGVVQSPRYKIIEKKQPVAFWCNPISGHNTLYWYLQNLGQGPELLIRYENEEAVDDSQLPKDRFSAERLKGVDSTLKIQPAELGDSAVYLCASSLAGGAEAFFGQGTRLTVV.

The CDR3 nucleotides are TGTGCCAGTAGTATGGGACAGGGATTAATGCTATATGGCTACACCTTC. Residues: CASSMGQGLMLYGYTF. J is TRBJ1-2 and V is TRBV19; 9 nucleotides align to TRBD1. The ends lost 3 bases at V and 5 bases at J; junction bases unmatched: 10. Germline V gene lookup returns CDR1 LNHDA and CDR2 SQIVND (reference sequence). This CDR3 contains 16 residues.

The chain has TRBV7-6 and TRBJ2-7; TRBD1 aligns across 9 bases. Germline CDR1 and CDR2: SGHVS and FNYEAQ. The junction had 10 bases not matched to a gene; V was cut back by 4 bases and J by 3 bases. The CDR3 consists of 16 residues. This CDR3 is CASSSTGGVFGYEQYV. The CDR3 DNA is TGTGCCAGCAGCTCCACAGGGGGCGTTTTCGGCTACGAGCAGTACGTC.

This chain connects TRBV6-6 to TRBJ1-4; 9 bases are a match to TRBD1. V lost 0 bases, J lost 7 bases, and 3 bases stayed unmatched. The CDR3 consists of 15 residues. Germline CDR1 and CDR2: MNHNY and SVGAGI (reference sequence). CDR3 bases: TGTGCCAGCAGTTACTCCGGGACAGGGATTGAAAAACTGTTTTTT. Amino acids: CASSYSGTGIEKLFF.

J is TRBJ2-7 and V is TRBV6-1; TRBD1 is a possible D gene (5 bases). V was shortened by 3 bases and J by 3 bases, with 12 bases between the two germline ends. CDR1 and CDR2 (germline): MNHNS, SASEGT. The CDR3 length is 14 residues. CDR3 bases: TGTGCCAGCAGTGACAGGGCTCCGCACTACGAGCAGTACGTC. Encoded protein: CASSDRAPHYEQYV.

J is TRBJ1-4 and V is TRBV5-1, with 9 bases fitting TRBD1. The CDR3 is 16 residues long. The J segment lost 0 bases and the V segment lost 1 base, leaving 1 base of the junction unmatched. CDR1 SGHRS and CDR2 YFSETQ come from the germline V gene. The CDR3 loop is CASSLTGGATNEKLFF. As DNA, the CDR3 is TGCGCCAGCAGCTTGACAGGGGGCGCAACTAATGAAAAACTGTTTTTT.

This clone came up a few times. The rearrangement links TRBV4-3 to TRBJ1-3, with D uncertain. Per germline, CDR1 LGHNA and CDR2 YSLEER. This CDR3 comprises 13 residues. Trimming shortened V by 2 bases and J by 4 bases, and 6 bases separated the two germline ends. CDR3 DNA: TGCGCCAGCAGCCAATCCGAGGGAAACACCATATATTTT. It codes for CASSQSEGNTIYF.

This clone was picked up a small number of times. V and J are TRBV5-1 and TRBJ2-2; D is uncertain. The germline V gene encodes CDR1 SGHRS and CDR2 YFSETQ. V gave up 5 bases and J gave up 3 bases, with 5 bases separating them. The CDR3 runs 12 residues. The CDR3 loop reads CASRFDTGELFF. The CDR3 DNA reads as TGCGCCAGCAGATTCGACACCGGGGAGCTGTTTTTT. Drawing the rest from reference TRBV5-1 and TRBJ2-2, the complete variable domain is KAGVTQTPRYLIKTRGQQVTLSCSPISGHRSVSWYQQTPGQGLQFLFEYFSETQRNKGNFPGRFSGRQFSNSRSEMNVSTLELGDSALYLCASRFDTGELFFGEGSRLTVL.

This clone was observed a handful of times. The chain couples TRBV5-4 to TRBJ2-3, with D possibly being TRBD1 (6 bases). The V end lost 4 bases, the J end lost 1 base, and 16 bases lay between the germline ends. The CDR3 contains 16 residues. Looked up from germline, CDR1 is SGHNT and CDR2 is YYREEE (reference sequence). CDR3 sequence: CASSIGQITGTDTQYF. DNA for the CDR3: TGTGCCAGCAGCATTGGACAGATTACAGGCACAGATACGCAGTATTTT. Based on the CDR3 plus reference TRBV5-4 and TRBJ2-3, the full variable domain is ETGVTQSPTHLIKTRGQQVTLRCSSQSGHNTVSWYQQALGQGPQFIFQYYREEENGRGNFPPRFSGLQFPNYSSELNVNALELDDSALYLCASSIGQITGTDTQYFGPGTRLTVL.

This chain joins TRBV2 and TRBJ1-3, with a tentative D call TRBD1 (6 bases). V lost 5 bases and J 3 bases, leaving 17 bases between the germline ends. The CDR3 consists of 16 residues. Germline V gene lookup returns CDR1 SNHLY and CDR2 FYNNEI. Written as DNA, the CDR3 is TGTGCCAGCAGTTCGCTCCGGGGGGCGCGTGGAAACACCATATATTTT. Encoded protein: CASSSLRGARGNTIYF. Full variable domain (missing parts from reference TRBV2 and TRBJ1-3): EPEVTQTPSHQVTQMGQEVILRCVPISNHLYFYWYRQILGQKVEFLVSFYNNEISEKSEIFDDQFSVERPDGSNFTLKIRSTKLEDSAMYFCASSSLRGARGNTIYFGEGSWLTVV.

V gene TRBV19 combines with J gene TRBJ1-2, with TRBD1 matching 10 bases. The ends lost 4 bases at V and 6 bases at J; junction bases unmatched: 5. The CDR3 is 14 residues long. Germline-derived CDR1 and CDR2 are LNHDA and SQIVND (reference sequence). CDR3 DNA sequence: TGTGCCAGTAGTACAGGGACAGGGGATGATGGCTACACCTTC. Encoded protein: CASSTGTGDDGYTF.

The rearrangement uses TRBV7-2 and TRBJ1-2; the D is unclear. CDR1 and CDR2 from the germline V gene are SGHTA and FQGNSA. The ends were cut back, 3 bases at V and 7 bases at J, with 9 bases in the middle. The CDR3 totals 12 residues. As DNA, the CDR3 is TGTGCCAGCAGCTTTTCGGGTCGTGGCTACACCTTC. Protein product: CASSFSGRGYTF.

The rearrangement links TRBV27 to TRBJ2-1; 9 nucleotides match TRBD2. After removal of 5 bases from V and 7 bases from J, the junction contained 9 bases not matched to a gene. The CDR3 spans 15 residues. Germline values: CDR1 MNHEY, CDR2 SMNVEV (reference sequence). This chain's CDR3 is CASSPPGSGGNEQFF. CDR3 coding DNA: TGTGCCAGCAGTCCCCCGGGGAGCGGGGGGAATGAGCAGTTCTTC.

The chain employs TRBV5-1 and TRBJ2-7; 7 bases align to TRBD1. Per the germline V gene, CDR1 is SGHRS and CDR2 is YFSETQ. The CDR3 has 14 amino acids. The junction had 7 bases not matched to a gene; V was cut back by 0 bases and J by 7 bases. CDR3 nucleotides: TGCGCCAGCAGCTTGGGGACAGGCGTGGCAGAGCAGTACGTC. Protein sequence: CASSLGTGVAEQYV.

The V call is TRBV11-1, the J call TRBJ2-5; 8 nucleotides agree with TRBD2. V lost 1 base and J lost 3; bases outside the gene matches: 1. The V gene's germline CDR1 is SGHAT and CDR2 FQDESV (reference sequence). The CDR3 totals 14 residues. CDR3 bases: TGTGCCAGCAGCTTAGTCGGGGGGGAAGAGACCCAGTACTTC. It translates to CASSLVGGEETQYF.

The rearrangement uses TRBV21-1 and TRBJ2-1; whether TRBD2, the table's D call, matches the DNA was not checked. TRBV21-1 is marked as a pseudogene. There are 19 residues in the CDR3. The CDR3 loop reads CASSKGLRGGWEGTHEQFF. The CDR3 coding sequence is TGTGCCAGCAGCAAAGGGCTCCGAGGAGGGTGGGAGGGTACCCATGAGCAGTTCTTC.

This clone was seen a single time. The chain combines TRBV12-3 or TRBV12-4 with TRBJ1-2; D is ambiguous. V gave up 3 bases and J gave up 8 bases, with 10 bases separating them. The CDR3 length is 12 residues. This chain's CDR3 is CASSFPGRGYTF. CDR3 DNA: TGTGCCAGCAGTTTCCCCGGTCGGGGCTACACCTTC.

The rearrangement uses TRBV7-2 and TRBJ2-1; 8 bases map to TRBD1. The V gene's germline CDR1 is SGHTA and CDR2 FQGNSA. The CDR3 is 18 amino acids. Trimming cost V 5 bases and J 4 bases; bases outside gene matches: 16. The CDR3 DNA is TGTGCCAGCAGCACCCCGGACAGGGAAAGCAGGGGTTACAATGAGCAGTTCTTC. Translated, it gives CASSTPDRESRGYNEQFF.